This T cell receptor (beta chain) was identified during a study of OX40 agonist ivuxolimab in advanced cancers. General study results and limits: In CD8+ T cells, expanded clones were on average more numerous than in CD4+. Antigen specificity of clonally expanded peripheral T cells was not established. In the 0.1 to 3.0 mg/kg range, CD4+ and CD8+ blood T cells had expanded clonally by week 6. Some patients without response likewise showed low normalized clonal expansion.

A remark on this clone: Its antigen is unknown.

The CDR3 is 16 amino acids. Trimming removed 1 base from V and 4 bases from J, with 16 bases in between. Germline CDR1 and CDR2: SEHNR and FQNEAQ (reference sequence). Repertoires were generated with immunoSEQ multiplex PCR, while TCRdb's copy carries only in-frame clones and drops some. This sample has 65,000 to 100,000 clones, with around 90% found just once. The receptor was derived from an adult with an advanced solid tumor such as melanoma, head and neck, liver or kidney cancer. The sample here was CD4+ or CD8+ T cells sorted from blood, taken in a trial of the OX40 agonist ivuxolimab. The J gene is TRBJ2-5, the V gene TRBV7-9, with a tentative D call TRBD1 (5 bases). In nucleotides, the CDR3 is TGTGCCAGCAGCTTAGGGGCTAGGGGTGCACGAGAGACCCAGTACTTC. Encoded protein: CASSLGARGARETQYF.